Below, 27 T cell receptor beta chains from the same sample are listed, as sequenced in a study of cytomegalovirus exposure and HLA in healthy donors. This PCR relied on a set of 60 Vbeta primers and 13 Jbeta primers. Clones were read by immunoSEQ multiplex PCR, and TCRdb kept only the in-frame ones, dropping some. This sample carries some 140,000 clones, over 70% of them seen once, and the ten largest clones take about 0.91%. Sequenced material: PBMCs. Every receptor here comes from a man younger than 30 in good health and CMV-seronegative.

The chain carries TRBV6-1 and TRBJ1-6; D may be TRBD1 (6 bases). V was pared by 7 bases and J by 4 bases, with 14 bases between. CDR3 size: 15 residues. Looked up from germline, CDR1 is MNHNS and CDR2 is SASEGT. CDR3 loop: CASTREGQYNSPLHF. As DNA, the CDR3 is TGTGCCAGCACCCGAGAAGGACAGTATAATTCACCCCTCCACTTT.

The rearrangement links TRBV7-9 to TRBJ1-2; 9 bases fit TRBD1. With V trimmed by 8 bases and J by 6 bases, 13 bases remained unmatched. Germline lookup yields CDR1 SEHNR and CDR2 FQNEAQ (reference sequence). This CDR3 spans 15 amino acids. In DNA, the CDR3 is TGTGCCAGCTTTATTGGACAGGGGAGGATGGATGGCTACACCTTC. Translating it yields CASFIGQGRMDGYTF. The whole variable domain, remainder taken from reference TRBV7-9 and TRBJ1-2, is DTGVSQNPRHKITKRGQNVTFRCDPISEHNRLYWYRQTLGQGPEFLTYFQNEAQLEKSRLLSDRFSAERPKGSFSTLEIQRTEQGDSAMYLCASFIGQGRMDGYTFGSGTRLTVV.

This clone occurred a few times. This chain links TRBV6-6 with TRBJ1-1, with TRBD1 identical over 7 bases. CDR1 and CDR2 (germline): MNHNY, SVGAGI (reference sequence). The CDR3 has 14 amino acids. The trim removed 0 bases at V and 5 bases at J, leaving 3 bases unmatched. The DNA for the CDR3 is TGTGCCAGCAGTTACTCAAGGGGGCAGACTGAAGCTTTCTTT. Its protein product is CASSYSRGQTEAFF.

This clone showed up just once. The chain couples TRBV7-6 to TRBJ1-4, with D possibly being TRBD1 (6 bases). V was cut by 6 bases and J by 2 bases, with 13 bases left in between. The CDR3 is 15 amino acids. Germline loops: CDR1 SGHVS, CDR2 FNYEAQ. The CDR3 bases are TGTGCCAGCAGTCCTCACAGGGCTACTAATGAAAAACTGTTTTTT. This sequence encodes CASSPHRATNEKLFF.

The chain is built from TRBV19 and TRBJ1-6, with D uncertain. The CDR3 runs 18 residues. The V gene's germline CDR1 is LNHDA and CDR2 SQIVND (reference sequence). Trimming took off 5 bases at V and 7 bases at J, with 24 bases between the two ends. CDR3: CASSSWRRWEGKNSPLHF. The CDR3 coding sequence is TGTGCCAGTAGTTCTTGGAGACGGTGGGAGGGTAAAAATTCACCCCTCCACTTT.

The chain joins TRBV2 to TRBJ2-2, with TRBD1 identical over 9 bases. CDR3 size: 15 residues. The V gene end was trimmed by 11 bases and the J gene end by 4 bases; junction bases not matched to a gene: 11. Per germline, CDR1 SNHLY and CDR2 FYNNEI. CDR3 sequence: CALGRDREATGELFF. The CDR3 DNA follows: TGTGCCCTAGGACGGGACAGGGAAGCCACCGGGGAGCTGTTTTTT.

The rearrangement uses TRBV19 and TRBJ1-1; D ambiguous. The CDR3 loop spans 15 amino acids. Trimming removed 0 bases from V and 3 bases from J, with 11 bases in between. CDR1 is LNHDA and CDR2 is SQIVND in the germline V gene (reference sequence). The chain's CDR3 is CASSIDGRSDTEAFF. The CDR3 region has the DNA TGTGCCAGTAGTATAGATGGTCGGTCGGACACTGAAGCTTTCTTT.

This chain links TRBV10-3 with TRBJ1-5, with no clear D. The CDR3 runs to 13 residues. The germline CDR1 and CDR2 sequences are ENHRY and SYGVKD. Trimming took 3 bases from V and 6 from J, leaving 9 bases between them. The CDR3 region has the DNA TGTGCCATCAGTGATAGTACTAGTCAGCCCCAGCATTTT. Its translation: CAISDSTSQPQHF.

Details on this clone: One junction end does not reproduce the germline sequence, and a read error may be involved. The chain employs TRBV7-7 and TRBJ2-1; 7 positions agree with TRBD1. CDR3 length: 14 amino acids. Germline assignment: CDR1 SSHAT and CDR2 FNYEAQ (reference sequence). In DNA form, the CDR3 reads TGTGCTAGCAGCCTCAAACCAGGGGGCAATGAGCAGTTCTTC. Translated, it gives CASSLKPGGNEQFF.

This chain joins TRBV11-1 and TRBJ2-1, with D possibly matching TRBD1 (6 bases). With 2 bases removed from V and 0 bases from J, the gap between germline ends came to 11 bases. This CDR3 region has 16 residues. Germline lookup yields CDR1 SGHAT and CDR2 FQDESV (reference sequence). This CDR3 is CASSLIGGSSYNEQFF. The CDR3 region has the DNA TGTGCCAGCAGCTTAATAGGGGGTAGCTCCTACAATGAGCAGTTCTTC. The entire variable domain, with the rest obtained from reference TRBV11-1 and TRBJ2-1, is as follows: EAEVAQSPRYKITEKSQAVAFWCDPISGHATLYWYRQILGQGPELLVQFQDESVVDDSQLPKDRFSAERLKGVDSTLKIQPAELGDSAMYLCASSLIGGSSYNEQFFGPGTRLTVL.

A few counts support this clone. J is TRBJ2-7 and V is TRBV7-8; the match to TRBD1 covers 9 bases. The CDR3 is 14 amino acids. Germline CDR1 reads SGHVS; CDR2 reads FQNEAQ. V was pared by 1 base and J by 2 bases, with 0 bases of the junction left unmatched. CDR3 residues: CASSLGTGAYEQYF. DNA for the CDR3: TGTGCCAGCAGCTTAGGGACAGGGGCCTACGAGCAGTACTTC.

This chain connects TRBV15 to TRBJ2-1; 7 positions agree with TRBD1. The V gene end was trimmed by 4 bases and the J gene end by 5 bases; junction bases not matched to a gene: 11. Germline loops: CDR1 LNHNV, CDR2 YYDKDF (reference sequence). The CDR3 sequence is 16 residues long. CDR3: CATSTLGDREHNEQFF. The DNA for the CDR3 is TGTGCCACCAGCACCTTAGGGGACAGAGAACACAATGAGCAGTTCTTC.

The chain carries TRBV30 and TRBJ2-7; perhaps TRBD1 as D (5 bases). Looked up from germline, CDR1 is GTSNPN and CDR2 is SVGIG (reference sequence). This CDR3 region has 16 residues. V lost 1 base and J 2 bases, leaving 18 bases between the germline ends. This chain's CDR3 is CAWSATTRAFAYEQYF. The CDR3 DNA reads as TGTGCCTGGAGTGCCACCACCAGGGCTTTCGCCTACGAGCAGTACTTC.

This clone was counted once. Written as DNA, the CDR3 is TGTGCCACCAGCAGAGACGCGGGCTACGAGACCCAGTACTTC. It codes for CATSRDAGYETQYF. This chain uses TRBV15 with TRBJ2-5, with D tentatively TRBD2 (5 bases). The V and J ends lost 0 bases and 5 bases respectively, with 10 bases between them. This CDR3 has 14 residues. In germline, CDR1 is LNHNV, CDR2 YYDKDF (reference sequence).

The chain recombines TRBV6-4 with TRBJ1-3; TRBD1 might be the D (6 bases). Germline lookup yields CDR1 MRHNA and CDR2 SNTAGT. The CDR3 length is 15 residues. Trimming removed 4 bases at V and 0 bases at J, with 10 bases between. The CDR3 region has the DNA TGTGCCAGCAGTGTTGACAGGCCCTCTGGAAACACCATATATTTT. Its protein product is CASSVDRPSGNTIYF.

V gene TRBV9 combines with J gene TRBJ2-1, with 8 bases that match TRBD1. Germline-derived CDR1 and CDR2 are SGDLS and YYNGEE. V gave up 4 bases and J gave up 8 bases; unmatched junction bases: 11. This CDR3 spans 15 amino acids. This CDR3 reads CASSPLDRDSHEQFF. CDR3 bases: TGTGCCAGCAGCCCCTTGGACAGGGACTCCCATGAGCAGTTCTTC. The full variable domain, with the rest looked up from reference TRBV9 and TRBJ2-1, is DSGVTQTPKHLITATGQRVTLRCSPRSGDLSVYWYQQSLDQGLQFLIQYYNGEERAKGNILERFSAQQFPDLHSELNLSSLELGDSALYFCASSPLDRDSHEQFFGPGTRLTVL.

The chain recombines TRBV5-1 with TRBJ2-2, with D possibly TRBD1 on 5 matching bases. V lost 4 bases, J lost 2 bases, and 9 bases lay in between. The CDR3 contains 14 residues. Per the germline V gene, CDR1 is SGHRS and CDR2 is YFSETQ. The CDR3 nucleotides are TGCGCCAGCAGCGCCACAGGAAACACCGGGGAGCTGTTTTTT. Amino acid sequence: CASSATGNTGELFF.

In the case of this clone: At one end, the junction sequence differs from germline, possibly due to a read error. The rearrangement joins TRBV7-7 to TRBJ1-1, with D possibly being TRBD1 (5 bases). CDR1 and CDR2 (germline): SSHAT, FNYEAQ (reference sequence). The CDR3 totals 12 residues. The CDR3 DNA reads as TGTGCTAGCAGCCCAGTCGGGCAGGGAGCTTTCTTT. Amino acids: CASSPVGQGAFF.

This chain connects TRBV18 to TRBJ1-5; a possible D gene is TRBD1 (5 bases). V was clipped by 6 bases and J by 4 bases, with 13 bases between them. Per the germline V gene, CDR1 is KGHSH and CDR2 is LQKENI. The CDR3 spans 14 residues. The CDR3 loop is CASSLLDTNQPQHF. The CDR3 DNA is TGTGCCAGCTCCCTATTGGACACAAATCAGCCCCAGCATTTT.

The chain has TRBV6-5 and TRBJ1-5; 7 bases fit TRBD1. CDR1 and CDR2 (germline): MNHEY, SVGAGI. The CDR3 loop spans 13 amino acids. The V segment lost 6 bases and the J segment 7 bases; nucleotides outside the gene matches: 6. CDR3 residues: CASRQGGGQPQHF. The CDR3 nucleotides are TGTGCCAGCAGGCAGGGGGGTGGGCAGCCCCAGCATTTT.

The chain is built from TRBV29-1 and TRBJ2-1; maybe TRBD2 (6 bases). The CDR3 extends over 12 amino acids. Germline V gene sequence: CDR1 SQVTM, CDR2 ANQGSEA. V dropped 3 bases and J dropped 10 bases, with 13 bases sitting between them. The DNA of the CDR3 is TGCAGCGTTGAGGCGGGGTTAGGGGAGCAGTTCTTC. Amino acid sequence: CSVEAGLGEQFF.

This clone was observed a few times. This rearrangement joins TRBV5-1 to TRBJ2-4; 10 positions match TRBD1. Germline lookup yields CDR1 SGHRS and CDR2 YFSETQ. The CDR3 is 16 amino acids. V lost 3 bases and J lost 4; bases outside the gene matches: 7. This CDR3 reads CASSSRQGASKNIQYF. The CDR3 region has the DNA TGCGCCAGCAGCTCCCGACAGGGGGCTTCAAAAAACATTCAGTACTTC. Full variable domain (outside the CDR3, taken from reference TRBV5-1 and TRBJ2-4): KAGVTQTPRYLIKTRGQQVTLSCSPISGHRSVSWYQQTPGQGLQFLFEYFSETQRNKGNFPGRFSGRQFSNSRSEMNVSTLELGDSALYLCASSSRQGASKNIQYFGAGTRLSVL.

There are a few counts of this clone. The CDR3 protein is CASSQGYPRPYEQYF. CDR3 coding DNA: TGCGCCAGCAGCCAAGGATATCCCAGGCCCTACGAGCAGTACTTC. The rearrangement joins TRBV4-1 to TRBJ2-7; D unresolved. The germline V gene encodes CDR1 MGHRA and CDR2 YSYEKL. The V end was cut by 1 base, the J end by 2 bases, with 12 bases between. This CDR3 contains 15 residues.

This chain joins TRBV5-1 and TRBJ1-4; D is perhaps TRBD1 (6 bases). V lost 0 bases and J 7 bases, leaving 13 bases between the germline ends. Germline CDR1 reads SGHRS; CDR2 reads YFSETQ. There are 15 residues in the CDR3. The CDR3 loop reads CASSLGPIGGEKLFF. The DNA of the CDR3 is TGCGCCAGCAGCTTGGGTCCTATAGGGGGTGAAAAACTGTTTTTT.

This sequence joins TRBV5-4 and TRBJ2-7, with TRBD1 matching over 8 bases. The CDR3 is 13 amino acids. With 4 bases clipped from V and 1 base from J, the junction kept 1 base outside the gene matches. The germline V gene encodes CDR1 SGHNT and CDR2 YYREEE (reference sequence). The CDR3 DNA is TGTGCCAGCAGCCGGACAGGGTCCTACGAGCAGTACTTC. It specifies CASSRTGSYEQYF.

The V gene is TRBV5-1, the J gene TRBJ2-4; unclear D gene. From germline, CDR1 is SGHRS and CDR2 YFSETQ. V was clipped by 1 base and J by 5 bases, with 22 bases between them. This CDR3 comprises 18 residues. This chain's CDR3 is CASSLISLAGLGENIQYF. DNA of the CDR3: TGCGCCAGCAGCTTGATCTCGTTGGCAGGCCTGGGCGAAAACATTCAGTACTTC.

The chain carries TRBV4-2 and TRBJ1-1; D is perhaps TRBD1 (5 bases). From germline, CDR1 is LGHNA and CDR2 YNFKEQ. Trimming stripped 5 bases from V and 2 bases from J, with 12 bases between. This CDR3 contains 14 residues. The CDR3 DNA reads TGTGCCAGCAGCGGGGGGGATAGCAACACTGAAGCTTTCTTT. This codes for CASSGGDSNTEAFF.